This T cell receptor beta chain was recorded in a study of tumor and adjacent non-tumor tissue in lung cancer. RNA was extracted from bulk tissue without any cell sorting. Distant lung tissue was collected more than 3 cm away from the tumor edge. Donors were chemotherapy-naive, newly diagnosed lung cancer surgical patients in China, August–November 2014. Three rounds of nested PCR, following a modified ARM-PCR protocol, produced the TCRbeta library. TCRdb recomputed calls from the multiplex PCR reads with MiXCR, one row per CDR3 protein. The table lists 50,000 to 60,000 distinct CDR3 sequences, around three quarters of them singletons. Study conclusions and caveats: Top 100 clones took a larger repertoire share in normal lung.

From germline, CDR1 is MNHNS and CDR2 SASEGT. CDR3 size: 13 residues. Trimming cost V 9 bases and J 1 base, with 13 bases left between them. This clonotype showed up just once. Its specificity is unknown. The sequencing input was distant non-tumor lung tissue. This TCR came from a woman aged 55-75 years with non-small cell lung cancer. The chain uses TRBV6-1 and TRBJ2-7, with D possibly matching TRBD1 (5 bases). CDR3: CARMRHRSYEQYF. The DNA for the CDR3 is TGTGCCAGGATGCGCCACAGGTCCTACGAGCAGTACTTC.